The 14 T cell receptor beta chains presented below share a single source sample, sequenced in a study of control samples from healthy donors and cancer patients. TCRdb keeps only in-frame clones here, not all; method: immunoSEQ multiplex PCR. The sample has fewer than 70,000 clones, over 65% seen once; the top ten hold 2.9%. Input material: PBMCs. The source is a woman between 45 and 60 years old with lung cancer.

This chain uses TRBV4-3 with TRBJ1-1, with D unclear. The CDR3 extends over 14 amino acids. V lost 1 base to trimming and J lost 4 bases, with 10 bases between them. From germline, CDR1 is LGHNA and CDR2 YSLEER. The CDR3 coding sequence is TGCGCCAGCAGCCAAGGGCGGGGTGGCACTGAAGCTTTCTTT. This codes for CASSQGRGGTEAFF.

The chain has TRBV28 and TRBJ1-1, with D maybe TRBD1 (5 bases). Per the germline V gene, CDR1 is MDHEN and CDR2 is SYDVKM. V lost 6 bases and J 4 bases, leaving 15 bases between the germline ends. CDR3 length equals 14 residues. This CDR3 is CASSRRGFGTEAFF. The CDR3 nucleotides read TGTGCCAGCAGCCGTAGGGGATTCGGCACTGAAGCTTTCTTT.

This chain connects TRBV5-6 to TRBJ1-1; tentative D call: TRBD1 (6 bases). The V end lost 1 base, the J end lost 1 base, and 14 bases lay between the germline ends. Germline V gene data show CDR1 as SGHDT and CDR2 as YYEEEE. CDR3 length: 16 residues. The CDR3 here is CASSLPPSTGNTEAFF. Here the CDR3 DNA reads TGTGCCAGCAGCTTGCCCCCCTCGACAGGGAACACTGAAGCTTTCTTT.

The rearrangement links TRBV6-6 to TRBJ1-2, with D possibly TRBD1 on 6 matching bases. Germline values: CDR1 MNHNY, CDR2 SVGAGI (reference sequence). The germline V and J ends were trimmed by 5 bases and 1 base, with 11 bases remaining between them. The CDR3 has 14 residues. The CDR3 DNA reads TGTGCCAGCAGTAGGGGGGGAATTAACTATGGCTACACCTTC. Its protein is CASSRGGINYGYTF.

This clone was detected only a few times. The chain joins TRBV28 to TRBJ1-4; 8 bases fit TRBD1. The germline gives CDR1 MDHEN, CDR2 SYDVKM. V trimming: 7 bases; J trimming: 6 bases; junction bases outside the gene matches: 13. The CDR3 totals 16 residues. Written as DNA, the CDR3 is TGTGCCAGCACTTCTTGGGGGGGACAGGTAGATGAAAAACTGTTTTTT. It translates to CASTSWGGQVDEKLFF. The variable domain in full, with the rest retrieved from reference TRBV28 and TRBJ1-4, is DVKVTQSSRYLVKRTGEKVFLECVQDMDHENMFWYRQDPGLGLRLIYFSYDVKMKEKGDIPEGYSVSREKKERFSLILESASTNQTSMYLCASTSWGGQVDEKLFFGSGTQLSVL.

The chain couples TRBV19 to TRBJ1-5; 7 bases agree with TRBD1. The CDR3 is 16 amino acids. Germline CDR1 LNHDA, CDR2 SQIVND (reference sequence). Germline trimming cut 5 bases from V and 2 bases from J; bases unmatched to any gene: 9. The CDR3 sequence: CASSPQGGFGNQPQHF. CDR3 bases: TGTGCCAGTAGTCCCCAGGGGGGGTTCGGCAATCAGCCCCAGCATTTT.

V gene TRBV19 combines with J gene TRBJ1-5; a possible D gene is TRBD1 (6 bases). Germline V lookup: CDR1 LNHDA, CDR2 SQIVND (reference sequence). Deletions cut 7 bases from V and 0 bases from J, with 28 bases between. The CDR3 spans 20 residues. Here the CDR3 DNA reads TGTGCCAGTACCCGGGACACCGGAGATCGAACCGCCTATAGCAATCAGCCCCAGCATTTT. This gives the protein CASTRDTGDRTAYSNQPQHF.

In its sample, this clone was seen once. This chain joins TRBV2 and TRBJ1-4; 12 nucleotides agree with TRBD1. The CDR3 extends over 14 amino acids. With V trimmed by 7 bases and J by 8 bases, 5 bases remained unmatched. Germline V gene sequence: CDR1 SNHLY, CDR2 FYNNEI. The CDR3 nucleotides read TGTGCCAGCAACGCCGGGACAGGGGGCGAAAAACTGTTTTTT. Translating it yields CASNAGTGGEKLFF.

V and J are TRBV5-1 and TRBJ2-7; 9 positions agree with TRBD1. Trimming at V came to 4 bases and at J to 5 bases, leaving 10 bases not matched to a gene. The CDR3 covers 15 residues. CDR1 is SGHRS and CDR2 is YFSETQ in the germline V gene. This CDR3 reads CASSRPGTGIDEQYF. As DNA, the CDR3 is TGCGCCAGCAGCCGTCCCGGGACAGGGATCGACGAGCAGTACTTC.

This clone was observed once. For the CDR3, the DNA is TGTGCCAGCAGTTACCCTGGGGGGGCGGGGCATAAAGAGCAGTACTTC. Its protein is CASSYPGGAGHKEQYF. The chain couples TRBV7-9 to TRBJ2-7; the D gene is possibly TRBD2 (7 bases). The CDR3 has 16 amino acids. Trimming removed 6 bases from V and 7 bases from J, with 25 bases in between. Germline V gives CDR1 SEHNR, CDR2 FQNEAQ (reference sequence). Variable domain in full (rest from reference TRBV7-9 and TRBJ2-7): DTGVSQNPRHKITKRGQNVTFRCDPISEHNRLYWYRQTLGQGPEFLTYFQNEAQLEKSRLLSDRFSAERPKGSFSTLEIQRTEQGDSAMYLCASSYPGGAGHKEQYFGPGTRLTVT.

The CDR3 nucleotides read TGTGCCAGCAGTTTACCGGGGGCTCAGCCCCAGCATTTT. It is translated as CASSLPGAQPQHF. This chain connects TRBV12-3 or TRBV12-4 to TRBJ1-5; perhaps TRBD1 as D (6 bases). V lost 2 bases and J lost 6, with 8 bases in between. The CDR3 is made up of 13 amino acids.

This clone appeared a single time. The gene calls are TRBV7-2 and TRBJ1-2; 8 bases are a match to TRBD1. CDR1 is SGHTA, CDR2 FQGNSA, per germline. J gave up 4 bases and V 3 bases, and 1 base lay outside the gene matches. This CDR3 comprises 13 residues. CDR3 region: CASSLDRAYGYTF. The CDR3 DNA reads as TGTGCCAGCAGCTTGGACAGGGCCTATGGCTACACCTTC.

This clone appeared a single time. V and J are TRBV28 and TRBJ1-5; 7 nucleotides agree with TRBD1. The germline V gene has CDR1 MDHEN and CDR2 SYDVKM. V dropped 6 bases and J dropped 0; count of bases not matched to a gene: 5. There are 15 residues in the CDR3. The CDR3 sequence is CASRTGTVSNQPQHF. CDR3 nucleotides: TGTGCCAGCAGAACCGGGACAGTTAGCAATCAGCCCCAGCATTTT. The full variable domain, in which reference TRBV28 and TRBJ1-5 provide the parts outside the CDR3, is DVKVTQSSRYLVKRTGEKVFLECVQDMDHENMFWYRQDPGLGLRLIYFSYDVKMKEKGDIPEGYSVSREKKERFSLILESASTNQTSMYLCASRTGTVSNQPQHFGDGTRLSIL.

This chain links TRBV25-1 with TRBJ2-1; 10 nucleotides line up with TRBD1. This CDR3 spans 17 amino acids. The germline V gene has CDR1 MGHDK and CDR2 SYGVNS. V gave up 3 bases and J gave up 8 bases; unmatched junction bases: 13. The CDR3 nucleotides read TGTGCCAGCAGTGAGATCGGTCCCGGGACAGGGGTCCATGAGCAGTTCTTC. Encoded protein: CASSEIGPGTGVHEQFF. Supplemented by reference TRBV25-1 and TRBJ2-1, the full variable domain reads EADIYQTPRYLVIGTGKKITLECSQTMGHDKMYWYQQDPGMELHLIHYSYGVNSTEKGDLSSESTVSRIRTEHFPLTLESARPSHTSQYLCASSEIGPGTGVHEQFFGPGTRLTVL.